The 29 T cell receptor beta chains reported below all come from one sample, sequenced in a study of shared clonotypes between healthy human individuals. Clones were read by immunoSEQ multiplex PCR, and TCRdb kept only the in-frame ones, dropping some. The sample has about 710,000 clones, about 80% seen once; the top ten hold around 2%. The sample consisted of memory CD4+ T cells sorted from blood. Regarding subset: CD45RA-negative fraction. Source of these receptors: a woman in her 30s in good health.

This clone came up once. This rearrangement joins TRBV10-1 to TRBJ2-1; D not certain. Deletions cut 0 bases from V and 7 bases from J, with 10 bases between. CDR3 length: 14 amino acids. CDR1 WNHNN and CDR2 SYGVQD come from the germline V gene (reference sequence). CDR3 amino acids: CASSESPTLNEQFF. Here the CDR3 DNA reads TGCGCCAGCAGTGAGTCTCCGACACTAAATGAGCAGTTCTTC.

CDR3 loop: CASSQDANGFGGYTF. The CDR3 bases are TGTGCCAGCAGCCAAGACGCGAATGGGTTTGGTGGCTACACCTTC. The chain uses TRBV14 and TRBJ1-2; D uncertain. The CDR3 has 15 residues. Trimming shortened V by 0 bases and J by 7 bases, and 15 bases separated the two germline ends. Germline V lookup: CDR1 SGHDN, CDR2 FVKESK.

The rearrangement joins TRBV11-2 to TRBJ2-5, with a possible D match to TRBD1 (5 bases). V was cut by 5 bases and J by 1 base, with 17 bases left in between. Germline assignment: CDR1 SGHAT and CDR2 FQNNGV. This CDR3 contains 16 residues. The CDR3 sequence is CASSRLSRQFQETQYF. CDR3 nucleotide sequence: TGTGCCAGCAGCAGACTCTCCAGACAGTTCCAAGAGACCCAGTACTTC.

This clone was seen only a few times. This chain uses TRBV28 with TRBJ2-3; D might be TRBD2 (5 bases). CDR3 length: 15 residues. Trimming pared 7 bases from V and 5 bases from J, leaving 19 bases between. Germline CDR1 MDHEN, CDR2 SYDVKM. CDR3 amino acids: CASTTFYFGGDTQYF. The CDR3 DNA follows: TGTGCCAGCACTACCTTCTATTTCGGAGGAGATACGCAGTATTTT. The full variable domain, with the rest looked up from reference TRBV28 and TRBJ2-3, is DVKVTQSSRYLVKRTGEKVFLECVQDMDHENMFWYRQDPGLGLRLIYFSYDVKMKEKGDIPEGYSVSREKKERFSLILESASTNQTSMYLCASTTFYFGGDTQYFGPGTRLTVL.

The rearrangement uses TRBV11-2 and TRBJ2-1; maybe TRBD1 (6 bases). Trimming removed 5 bases from V and 3 bases from J, with 14 bases in between. Germline CDR1 reads SGHAT; CDR2 reads FQNNGV. The CDR3 consists of 15 residues. The CDR3 reads CASSAGQSDYNEQFF. CDR3 DNA sequence: TGTGCCAGCAGCGCCGGACAGTCCGACTACAATGAGCAGTTCTTC.

J is TRBJ2-1 and V is TRBV21-1. TRBV21-1 is shown as a pseudogene. The CDR3 is made up of 16 amino acids. The CDR3 region is CASSKAGPPIRDEQFF. CDR3 nucleotides: TGTGCCAGCAGCAAAGCCGGCCCGCCCATCCGCGATGAGCAGTTCTTC.

The rearrangement links TRBV20-1 to TRBJ2-7, with a weak D call TRBD2 (5 bases). Germline loops: CDR1 DFQATT, CDR2 SNEGSKA (reference sequence). The V gene lost 7 bases and the J gene lost 3 bases, with 7 bases spanning the gap. This CDR3 has 10 amino acids. The CDR3 loop is CSVGDYEQYF. CDR3 nucleotides: TGCAGTGTGGGAGACTACGAGCAGTACTTC.

The chain employs TRBV11-2 and TRBJ2-3, with D unresolved. CDR1 and CDR2 (germline): SGHAT, FQNNGV. The CDR3 runs to 14 residues. Trimming cost V 5 bases and J 7 bases, with 16 bases left between them. CDR3 loop: CASSLGPAGNTQYF. Written as DNA, the CDR3 is TGTGCCAGCAGCCTGGGCCCCGCAGGAAATACGCAGTATTTT.

This chain connects TRBV28 to TRBJ2-5; 7 bases line up with TRBD2. The CDR3 sequence is 14 residues long. Germline-derived CDR1 and CDR2 are MDHEN and SYDVKM. V was pared by 8 bases and J by 3 bases, with 9 bases of the junction left unmatched. CDR3 coding DNA: TGTGCCAGCCGCCCAGGGCTAGCGGAAGAGACCCAGTACTTC. It encodes CASRPGLAEETQYF.

The V gene is TRBV28, the J gene TRBJ2-5, with a tentative D call TRBD2 (6 bases). The V end lost 6 bases, the J end lost 5 bases, and 19 bases lay between the germline ends. The germline gives CDR1 MDHEN, CDR2 SYDVKM. The CDR3 extends over 15 amino acids. CDR3 in DNA: TGTGCCAGCAGGGTGCCCGGCGGCGGGACGGAGACCCAGTACTTC. Protein: CASRVPGGGTETQYF.

V usage is TRBV4-2 and J usage is TRBJ2-5, with TRBD2 matching 8 bases. Germline V gene sequence: CDR1 LGHNA, CDR2 YNFKEQ. The CDR3 consists of 15 residues. V lost 3 bases to trimming and J lost 5 bases; unmatched junction nucleotides: 8. The DNA for the CDR3 is TGTGCCAGCAGCCATAGTAGCGGGGACCGGGAGACCCAGTACTTC. This codes for CASSHSSGDRETQYF.

The chain employs TRBV11-1 and TRBJ2-3, with D hard to call. Germline CDR1 is SGHAT and CDR2 is FQDESV (reference sequence). CDR3 length: 15 residues. Deletions cut 5 bases from V and 0 bases from J, with 12 bases between. This CDR3 is CASSGLGGSTDTQYF. The CDR3, as DNA: TGTGCCAGCAGCGGGCTAGGTGGAAGCACAGATACGCAGTATTTT.

V is TRBV25-1 and J is TRBJ1-4; D might be TRBD1 (6 bases). From germline, CDR1 is MGHDK and CDR2 SYGVNS. This CDR3 has 16 residues. V was shortened by 3 bases and J by 8 bases, with 19 bases between the two germline ends. CDR3 region: CASSEGTGGRGEKLFF. Here the CDR3 DNA reads TGTGCCAGCAGTGAGGGGACCGGGGGGCGAGGAGAAAAACTGTTTTTT.

As to this clone: A read error may be the cause here, since a much bigger clone is one base away. Within the sample, other DNA sequences also encode this same CDR3. This chain uses TRBV30 with TRBJ2-7, with D possibly being TRBD1 (6 bases). This CDR3 is built from 12 residues. Germline CDR1 is GTSNPN and CDR2 is SVGIG (reference sequence). V lost 0 bases and J lost 4, with 7 bases in between. For the CDR3, the DNA is TGTGCCTGGAGTGTACAGGGTTACGAGCAGTACTTC. Its protein product is CAWSVQGYEQYF.

V usage is TRBV19 and J usage is TRBJ2-7, with 9 bases that match TRBD2. In germline, CDR1 is LNHDA, CDR2 SQIVND (reference sequence). This CDR3 is 15 amino acids long. After removal of 5 bases from V and 3 bases from J, the junction contained 8 bases not matched to a gene. The CDR3 protein is CASSRKSSGDYEQYF. The CDR3 DNA reads as TGTGCCAGTAGTCGGAAGTCTAGCGGGGACTACGAGCAGTACTTC.

The genes are TRBV19 and TRBJ1-1; possibly TRBD1 for D (5 bases). The CDR3 loop spans 16 amino acids. Germline CDR1 LNHDA, CDR2 SQIVND (reference sequence). Trimming pared 5 bases from V and 1 base from J, leaving 17 bases between. CDR3 sequence: CASSSYRGLQNTEAFF. Written as DNA, the CDR3 is TGTGCCAGTAGTTCTTACCGGGGACTGCAGAACACTGAAGCTTTCTTT.

This chain connects TRBV7-3 to TRBJ2-1; D is unclear. CDR3 size: 12 residues. Trimming left V 5 bases short and J 8 bases short, with 10 bases between. Germline values: CDR1 SGHTA, CDR2 FQGTGA. The CDR3 DNA is TGTGCCAGCAGCCCCGGGTATGATGAGCAGTTCTTC. Its protein product is CASSPGYDEQFF.

The genes are TRBV5-1 and TRBJ2-3; TRBD1 agrees at 8 bases. Germline-derived CDR1 and CDR2 are SGHRS and YFSETQ. CDR3 length equals 14 residues. The trim removed 6 bases at V and 4 bases at J, leaving 7 bases unmatched. This chain's CDR3 is CASNRGTGSDTQYF. In DNA, the CDR3 is TGCGCCAGCAACCGCGGGACAGGCTCAGATACGCAGTATTTT. Full variable domain (missing parts from reference TRBV5-1 and TRBJ2-3): KAGVTQTPRYLIKTRGQQVTLSCSPISGHRSVSWYQQTPGQGLQFLFEYFSETQRNKGNFPGRFSGRQFSNSRSEMNVSTLELGDSALYLCASNRGTGSDTQYFGPGTRLTVL.

This chain links TRBV2 with TRBJ2-5, with TRBD2 as a possible D gene (5 bases). Germline V gene sequence: CDR1 SNHLY, CDR2 FYNNEI. The CDR3 totals 13 residues. V lost 6 bases and J 5 bases, leaving 13 bases between the germline ends. The CDR3 loop is CASRATSLETQYF. CDR3 nucleotides: TGTGCCAGCAGGGCTACTAGTCTGGAGACCCAGTACTTC.

The genes are TRBV6-1 and TRBJ1-1; D remains unclear. CDR3 length equals 13 residues. V lost 2 bases, J lost 2 bases, and 6 bases lay in between. Per the germline V gene, CDR1 is MNHNS and CDR2 is SASEGT. The CDR3 DNA is TGTGCCAGCAGTGAAATGGGCAACACTGAAGCTTTCTTT. The encoded protein is CASSEMGNTEAFF.

Only a few counts were recorded for this clone. The V call is TRBV2, the J call TRBJ2-1, with D uncertain. This CDR3 has 15 residues. Germline V gene lookup returns CDR1 SNHLY and CDR2 FYNNEI. V was clipped by 2 bases and J by 7 bases, with 15 bases between them. The CDR3 DNA reads as TGTGCCAGCAGTGAAAGGAGCGTAGGTAGAAATGAGCAGTTCTTC. This translates into CASSERSVGRNEQFF.

This clone has a single count. The V gene is TRBV27, the J gene TRBJ2-7; possible D gene TRBD2, 6 bases. The CDR3 runs 15 residues. Trimming shortened V by 5 bases and J by 3 bases, and 17 bases separated the two germline ends. CDR1 and CDR2 (germline): MNHEY, SMNVEV (reference sequence). The CDR3 DNA sequence: TGTGCCAGCAGTACCAAGGAGGGCCCTATCTACGAGCAGTACTTC. Amino acids: CASSTKEGPIYEQYF.

The V gene is TRBV5-6, the J gene TRBJ1-5; no clear D gene. In germline, CDR1 is SGHDT, CDR2 YYEEEE. Trimming shortened V by 2 bases and J by 5 bases, and 11 bases separated the two germline ends. The CDR3 is made up of 14 amino acids. In DNA form, the CDR3 reads TGTGCCAGCAGCTTTTTGACATCAGATCAGCCCCAGCATTTT. Translating gives CASSFLTSDQPQHF.

J is TRBJ1-2 and V is TRBV14; no reliable D call. The V end lost 4 bases, the J end lost 4 bases, and 10 bases lay between the germline ends. The CDR3 sequence is 13 residues long. Germline V gives CDR1 SGHDN, CDR2 FVKESK. The CDR3 DNA sequence: TGTGCCAGCAGCCCTGTGAGCTCCTATGGCTACACCTTC. Translating it yields CASSPVSSYGYTF.

The chain uses TRBV9 and TRBJ2-7, with a weak D call TRBD1 (6 bases). This CDR3 contains 19 residues. V was shortened by 0 bases and J by 3 bases, with 25 bases between the two germline ends. The germline CDR1 and CDR2 sequences are SGDLS and YYNGEE. The CDR3 DNA sequence: TGTGCCAGCAGCGTAGGTATATGGCCCTCTCCGGACAGTCACTACGAGCAGTACTTC. This translates into CASSVGIWPSPDSHYEQYF.

This clone was observed many times. V and J are TRBV7-3 and TRBJ2-3; D might be TRBD2 (6 bases). Germline-derived CDR1 and CDR2 are SGHTA and FQGTGA. The germline V and J ends were trimmed by 5 bases and 2 bases, with 11 bases remaining between them. The CDR3 length is 14 residues. The CDR3 loop reads CASSPDYLTDTQYF. The CDR3 nucleotides are TGTGCCAGCAGCCCGGACTACCTCACAGATACGCAGTATTTT.

The table lists this clone with a count of one. The chain employs TRBV10-1 and TRBJ2-2; D uncertain. The CDR3 contains 14 residues. The V gene lost 5 bases and the J gene lost 0 bases, with 7 bases spanning the gap. CDR1 WNHNN and CDR2 SYGVQD come from the germline V gene (reference sequence). The CDR3 DNA follows: TGCGCCAGCAGTCCAGAACCGAACACCGGGGAGCTGTTTTTT. Amino acids: CASSPEPNTGELFF.

This clone has a handful of counts. This clone may be a read error of a much larger clone one base away. The same CDR3 also results from other DNA sequences found in this sample. V gene TRBV9 combines with J gene TRBJ2-2, with D possibly matching TRBD1 (5 bases). This CDR3 has 13 residues. CDR1 and CDR2 (germline): SGDLS, YYNGEE. V dropped 2 bases and J dropped 4 bases, with 6 bases sitting between them. The CDR3, as DNA: TGTGCCAGCAGCGTTCAGGGCACCGGGGAGCTGTTTTTT. Translated: CASSVQGTGELFF.

This clone has a handful of counts. The rearrangement joins TRBV6-5 to TRBJ2-2; D remains unclear. Trimming stripped 6 bases from V and 5 bases from J, with 13 bases between. CDR1 is MNHEY, CDR2 SVGAGI, per germline. There are 14 residues in the CDR3. In nucleotides, the CDR3 is TGTGCCAGCAGAGAAATTCGGGTTACCGGGGAGCTGTTTTTT. Translation gives CASREIRVTGELFF.